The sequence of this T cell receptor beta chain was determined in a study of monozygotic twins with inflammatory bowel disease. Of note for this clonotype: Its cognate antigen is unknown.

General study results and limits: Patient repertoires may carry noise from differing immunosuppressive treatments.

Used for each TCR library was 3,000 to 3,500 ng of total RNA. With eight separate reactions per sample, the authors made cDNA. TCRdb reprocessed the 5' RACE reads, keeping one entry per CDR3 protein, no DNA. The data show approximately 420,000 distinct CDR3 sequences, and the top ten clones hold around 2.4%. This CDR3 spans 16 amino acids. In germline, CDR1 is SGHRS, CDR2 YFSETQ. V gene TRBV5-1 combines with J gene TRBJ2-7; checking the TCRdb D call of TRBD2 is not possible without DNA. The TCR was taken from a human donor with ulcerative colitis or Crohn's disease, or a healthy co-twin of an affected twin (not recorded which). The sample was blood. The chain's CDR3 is CASRLAGLSDSYEQYF.